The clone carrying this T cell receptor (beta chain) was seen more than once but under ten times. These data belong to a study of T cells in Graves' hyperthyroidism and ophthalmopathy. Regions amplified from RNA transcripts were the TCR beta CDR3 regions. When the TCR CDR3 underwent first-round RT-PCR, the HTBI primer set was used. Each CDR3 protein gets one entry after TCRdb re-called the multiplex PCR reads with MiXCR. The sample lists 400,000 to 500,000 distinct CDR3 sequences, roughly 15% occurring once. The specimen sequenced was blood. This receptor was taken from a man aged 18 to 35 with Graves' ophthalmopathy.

This CDR3 reads CASSLVLEMGWELFF. The CDR3 nucleotides read TGTGCCAGCAGCTTAGTATTAGAGATGGGCTGGGAGCTGTTTTTT. V usage is TRBV11-2 and J usage is TRBJ2-2; D gene unclear. The CDR3 loop spans 15 amino acids. The germline V gene has CDR1 SGHAT and CDR2 FQNNGV. V dropped 1 base and J dropped 9 bases, with 15 bases sitting between them.